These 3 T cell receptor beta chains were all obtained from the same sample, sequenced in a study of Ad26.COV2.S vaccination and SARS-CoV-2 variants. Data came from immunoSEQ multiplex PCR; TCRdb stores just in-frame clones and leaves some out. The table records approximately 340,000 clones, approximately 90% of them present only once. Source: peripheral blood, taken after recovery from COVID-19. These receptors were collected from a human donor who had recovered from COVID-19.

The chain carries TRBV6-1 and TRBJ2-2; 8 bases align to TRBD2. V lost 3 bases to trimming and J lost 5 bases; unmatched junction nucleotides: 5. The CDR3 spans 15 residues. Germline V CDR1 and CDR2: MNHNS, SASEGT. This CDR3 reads CASSEGLVVTGELFF. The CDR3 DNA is TGTGCCAGCAGTGAGGGACTAGTGGTGACCGGGGAGCTGTTTTTT.

The CDR3 bases are TGCGCCAGCAGAATGGGGCTAGCGGACACAGATACGCAGTATTTT. Protein: CASRMGLADTDTQYF. This chain joins TRBV4-3 and TRBJ2-3; 7 positions agree with TRBD2. The germline V gene has CDR1 LGHNA and CDR2 YSLEER. The CDR3 runs to 15 residues. The J segment lost 2 bases and the V segment lost 6 bases, leaving 8 bases of the junction unmatched.

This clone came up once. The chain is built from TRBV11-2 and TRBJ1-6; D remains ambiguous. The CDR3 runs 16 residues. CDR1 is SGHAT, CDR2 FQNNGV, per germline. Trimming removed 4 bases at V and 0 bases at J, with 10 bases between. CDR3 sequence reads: CASSSRTPSYNSPLHF. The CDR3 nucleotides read TGTGCCAGCAGCTCCCGGACCCCCTCCTATAATTCACCCCTCCACTTT.